The clone carrying this T cell receptor beta chain was seen a few times. Its antigen is currently unknown. The data are from a study of cytomegalovirus exposure and HLA in healthy donors. Study-wide points: Usually a TCR sequence was rare, but some public TCRs were found in many donors.

Donors came from a validation cohort of some 110 subjects, distinct from the first 666-subject cohort. The CDR3 has 14 amino acids. V dropped 1 base and J dropped 3 bases, with 10 bases sitting between them. The germline CDR1 and CDR2 sequences are MDHEN and SYDVKM. Sequencing was performed with immunoSEQ multiplex PCR; in TCRdb, only in-frame clones are kept and a portion is missing. In the table there are about 120,000 clones, about 90% of which are singletons. This TCR came from a woman between 18 and 29 years old in good health and CMV-seronegative. Sequenced sample: PBMCs. This chain links TRBV28 with TRBJ2-7, with D tentatively TRBD2 (7 bases). In DNA, the CDR3 is TGTGCCAGCAGTTTATTGAGGGGGGGCTACGAGCAGTACTTC. Translation: CASSLLRGGYEQYF.